This TCR beta chain was captured in a study of monozygotic twins with cystic fibrosis. Across the whole study: Library input was 2.5 to 3 micrograms of fragmented DNA, with approximately 15 PCR cycles.

Whole-study findings and limits: Co-twins had the most similar V usage for 13 of 16 pairs, J for 8. Monozygotic CF twins shared more identical nucleotide clonotypes than unrelated patients. Low clonality (median roughly 0.0099) suggested a mostly naive repertoire.

The germline V and J ends were trimmed by 6 bases and 13 bases, with 13 bases remaining between them. This CDR3 comprises 12 residues. From germline, CDR1 is LGHNT and CDR2 FRNRAP. The count of this clone is one. Its target is unknown. Profiled with immunoSEQ multiplex PCR; TCRdb holds only in-frame clones, not every one. The repertoire holds about 36,000 clones, with approximately 84% as singletons. The chain combines TRBV12-5 with TRBJ1-6, with D unclear. This receptor was identified in a girl aged 2-10 years with cystic fibrosis. Sequenced input: blood. The CDR3 loop reads CASGHDIGPLHF. In DNA form, the CDR3 reads TGTGCTAGTGGCCACGACATTGGCCCCCTCCACTTT.